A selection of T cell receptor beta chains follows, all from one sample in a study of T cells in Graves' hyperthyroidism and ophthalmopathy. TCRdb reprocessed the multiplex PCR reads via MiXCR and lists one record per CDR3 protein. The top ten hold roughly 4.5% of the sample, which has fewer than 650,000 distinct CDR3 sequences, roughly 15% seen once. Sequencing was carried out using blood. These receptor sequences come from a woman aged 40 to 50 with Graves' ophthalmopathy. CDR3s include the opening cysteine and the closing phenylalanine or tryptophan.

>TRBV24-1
CATEGTSTGELFF
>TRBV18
CASSRFETGVQETQYF
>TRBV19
CASGAGQGDYEQHF
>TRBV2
CASGGPVRTGELFF
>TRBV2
CASSVGGALGETQYF
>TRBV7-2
CASSGPGLAAQYF
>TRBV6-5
CASTLPQNTEAFF
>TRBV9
CASSVGIMNTEAFF
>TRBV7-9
CASSLEFGNSNSGANVLTF
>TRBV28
CASTTGPGAHEQYF
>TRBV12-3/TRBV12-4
CASSLRGVGANVLTF
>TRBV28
CASREWEGWGYTF
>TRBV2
CASRVDRAEINIQYF
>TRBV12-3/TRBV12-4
CASSFSGAGSPLHF
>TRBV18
CASSPPQGAITYEQYF
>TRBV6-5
CASSYSGKANQPQHF
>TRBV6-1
CASSDGTVETQYF
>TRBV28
CASSLGGRTTEAFF
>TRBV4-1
CASSQGTGFGGYTF
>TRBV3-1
CASSQELPGNTGELFF
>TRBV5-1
CASSLAAGVTYGYTF
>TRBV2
CASSTRDREGSYNEQFF
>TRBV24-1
CATMGSMNTEAFF
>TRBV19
CASSISNRGDTEAFF
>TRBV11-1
CASTPRGVTGELFF
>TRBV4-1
CASSRSVGRDETQYF
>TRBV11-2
CASSLLGTSRDTGELFF
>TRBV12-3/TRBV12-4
CATSIANYGYTF
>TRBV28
CASRTYVGDSYEQYF
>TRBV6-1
CASSDAGLAGVYNEQFF
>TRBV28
CASSFDIRDNYGYTF
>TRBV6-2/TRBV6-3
CASTPGTEDEQYF
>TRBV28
CASSSIRDTLYEQYF
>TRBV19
CASSIPAGEQYF
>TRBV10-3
CAISESMQGITEAFF
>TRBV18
CASSPRAREGSYEQYF
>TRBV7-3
CASSFGWDTGELFF
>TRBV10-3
CATSSGGNQPQHF
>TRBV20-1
CSAPGTSLEIGDTQYF
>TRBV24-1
CATSDLYSGRPGELFF
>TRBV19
CASFRDTYTEAFF
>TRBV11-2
CASNRQGDYEQYF